The rows below give T cell receptor beta chains drawn from one sample of a study of blood T cell repertoires in COVID-19. Sequencing was performed with immunoSEQ multiplex PCR; in TCRdb, only in-frame clones are kept and a portion is missing. The sample records hundreds of thousands of clones, 85% being singletons. Material: PBMCs or T cells enriched from blood (not recorded which). All receptors come from a woman between 45 and 65 years old who had recovered from COVID-19. Each CDR3 is given with its conserved first and last residue. A D gene is named only where the DNA matches it firmly. Not every row has a clone size; where given, it reads once, few, many or a size class.

cdr3_nt cdr3_aa v_call cdr3_length j_call clone_size d_call
TGTGCCTGGAGTTCCCCTGCGGGACAGTATCCCGAGCAGTACTTC CAWSSPAGQYPEQYF TRBV30 15 TRBJ2-7 NA NA
TGTGCCAGCAGCCCCCGGACAGGAGCCTCCTACGAGCAGTACTTC CASSPRTGASYEQYF TRBV3-1/TRBV3-2 15 TRBJ2-7 NA TRBD1
TGTGCCAGCAGCTTGGCTCTTATCGCTAACACAGATACGCAGTATTTT CASSLALIANTDTQYF TRBV5-6 16 TRBJ2-3 once NA
TGTGCCAGCAGCCCGCGGAGGACTAGCGGCTACAATGAGCAGTTCTTC CASSPRRTSGYNEQFF TRBV9 16 TRBJ2-1 once TRBD2
TGTGCCAGTAGTATAGATAAAGGGGCAGGGGGCAACACCGGGGAGCTGTTTTTT CASSIDKGAGGNTGELFF TRBV19 18 TRBJ2-2 NA TRBD1
TGTGCCAGCAGCTTCTACGGTCGGACAGACTATGGCTACACCTTC CASSFYGRTDYGYTF TRBV5-5 15 TRBJ1-2 NA NA
TGTGCCAGCAGCGTAGTGGGGACTAGGGATAATGAGCAGTTCTTC CASSVVGTRDNEQFF TRBV9 15 TRBJ2-1 NA TRBD2
TGCAGCGTTGTATACGGCGGGGGGGCCCAAGAGACCCAGTACTTC CSVVYGGGAQETQYF TRBV29-1 15 TRBJ2-5 NA TRBD2
TGTGCCAGCAGCCCCCGACAGGGGGCAGCTTCGAATGAGCAGTTCTTC CASSPRQGAASNEQFF TRBV7-9 16 TRBJ2-1 NA TRBD1
TGTGCCAGCAGTTTATTACAGGGTTTTGGCAATCAGCCCCAGCATTTT CASSLLQGFGNQPQHF TRBV28 16 TRBJ1-5 NA NA
TGTGCCATCAGTTCAGGGAACACTGAAGCTTTCTTT CAISSGNTEAFF TRBV10-3 12 TRBJ1-1 NA NA
TGCAGCGTCCTCCCAGCGGGGGGCGGCCCTAAGGGCTACACCTTC CSVLPAGGGPKGYTF TRBV29-1 15 TRBJ1-2 NA NA
TGTGCCTGGAGGGCTCGACAGTTCCTCGCCCCTGAAGCTTTCTTT CAWRARQFLAPEAFF TRBV30 15 TRBJ1-1 NA NA
TGTGCCAGCAGCTTAGGCGTGGACACCATATATTTT CASSLGVDTIYF TRBV7-8 12 TRBJ1-3 NA NA
TGTGCCAGCAGCAGGAGTCCGGGTCCGGGCACTGAAGCTTTCTTT CASSRSPGPGTEAFF TRBV3-1/TRBV3-2 15 TRBJ1-1 NA NA
TGTGCCAGCAGTTACGCTAGCGGGGCTGCCTACGAGCAGTACTTC CASSYASGAAYEQYF TRBV6-2/TRBV6-3 15 TRBJ2-7 NA TRBD2
TGTGCCAGCAGCTTTAAGGACAGGTTTTTCTTTTTTAGCAATCAGCCCCAGCATTTT CASSFKDRFFFFSNQPQHF TRBV7-4 19 TRBJ1-5 NA TRBD1
TGTGCTAGTGGTTTGGAGGGACTAAGAAACACTGAAGCTTTCTTT CASGLEGLRNTEAFF TRBV12-5 15 TRBJ1-1 NA NA
TGTGCCAGCAGTTACTTCGGACTAGCGGGACGCTATGAGCAGTTCTTC CASSYFGLAGRYEQFF TRBV6-5 16 TRBJ2-1 NA TRBD2
TGTGCCAGCACCCCATACGGGTCAGGGGGACAAGAGACCCAGTACTTC CASTPYGSGGQETQYF TRBV7-9 16 TRBJ2-5 NA TRBD1
TGTGCCTGGAATAGGGGTCCCGGTAATGAAAAACTGTTTTTT CAWNRGPGNEKLFF TRBV30 14 TRBJ1-4 NA NA
TGTGCCAGCAGCCATGGAACAGGGCGCGAGCAGTACTTC CASSHGTGREQYF TRBV3-1/TRBV3-2 13 TRBJ2-7 NA NA
TGTGCCAGCAGCCGGAGGGTGATGAACACTGAAGCTTTCTTT CASSRRVMNTEAFF TRBV3-1/TRBV3-2 14 TRBJ1-1 NA NA
TGTGCCAGCAGCTTAGTTGGGACTGATTTATGGGAGACCCAGTACTTC CASSLVGTDLWETQYF TRBV7-2 16 TRBJ2-5 NA NA
TGTGCCAGCAGCTTAACGGGGGGGGCACCCTCACCCCTCCACTTT CASSLTGGAPSPLHF TRBV5-4 15 TRBJ1-6 NA NA
TGTGCCAGCAGCTTATGGACAGGACAAGGATCTGAAGCTTTCTTT CASSLWTGQGSEAFF TRBV7-9 15 TRBJ1-1 NA TRBD1
TGTGCCAGCAAAAAAGGAGGGGCAGCCGGCGGCTACACCTTC CASKKGGAAGGYTF TRBV6-5 14 TRBJ1-2 NA NA
TGCGCCAGCAGCCGACTAGCGGGAGGCGCCGGGGAGCTGTTTTTT CASSRLAGGAGELFF TRBV5-1 15 TRBJ2-2 NA TRBD2
TGCGCCAGCAGTGAGTCTGGGCAGGGGGCCGAAGCTTTCTTT CASSESGQGAEAFF TRBV10-2 14 TRBJ1-1 NA TRBD1
TGCGCCAGCAGCTCGGGACAGTTATTTACTAATGAAAAACTGTTTTTT CASSSGQLFTNEKLFF TRBV5-1 16 TRBJ1-4 once TRBD1
TGTGCCAGCCTTCGGGACATTTCTAGCACAGATACGCAGTATTTT CASLRDISSTDTQYF TRBV7-2 15 TRBJ2-3 NA NA
TGTGCCAGCATCCTTATGACAGGGGGCAATGAGCAGTTCTTC CASILMTGGNEQFF TRBV28 14 TRBJ2-1 NA TRBD1
TGTGCCAGCAGTTTATCGATGACAGGCAGTTTCCACGAGCAGTACTTC CASSLSMTGSFHEQYF TRBV27 16 TRBJ2-7 NA NA
TGCGCCAGCAGCCAAGTCTTAGCAGCGGGACAGGGCTCCGGCACCATATATTTT CASSQVLAAGQGSGTIYF TRBV4-1 18 TRBJ1-3 NA TRBD1
TGTGCCAGCAGGCAAGCAGGGGTAAATTCACCCCTCCACTTT CASRQAGVNSPLHF TRBV6-1 14 TRBJ1-6 NA NA